Below are 23 T cell receptor beta chains sequenced from a single sample in a study of cytomegalovirus exposure and HLA in healthy donors. PCR amplification relied on 60 Vbeta primers (plus 13 Jbeta primers). The method was immunoSEQ multiplex PCR; TCRdb's version includes in-frame clones alone and lacks a portion of them. The sample lists approximately 170,000 clones, 80% to 90% seen once, with nearly 2.5% in the top ten. Sequences were obtained from PBMCs. The receptors stem from a male donor in good health and CMV-seronegative.

The genes are TRBV18 and TRBJ2-1; 13 bases are shared with TRBD2. Germline CDR1 reads KGHSH; CDR2 reads LQKENI. The CDR3 sequence is 14 residues long. J lost 6 bases, V lost 7 bases, and 3 bases had no gene match. The CDR3 sequence is CASLRLAGGNEQFF. CDR3 in DNA: TGTGCCAGCTTACGACTAGCGGGAGGCAATGAGCAGTTCTTC.

The chain couples TRBV2 to TRBJ2-1; possibly TRBD1 for D (5 bases). Trimming left V 7 bases short and J 0 bases short, with 7 bases between. Germline V lookup: CDR1 SNHLY, CDR2 FYNNEI. CDR3 length: 13 amino acids. The CDR3 region is CASIRGSYNEQFF. DNA for the CDR3: TGTGCCAGCATTAGGGGCTCCTACAATGAGCAGTTCTTC.

The V gene is TRBV9, the J gene TRBJ2-3; D unclear. V lost 0 bases to trimming and J lost 9 bases, with 11 bases between them. The CDR3 runs 13 residues. The germline gives CDR1 SGDLS, CDR2 YYNGEE. The DNA of the CDR3 is TGTGCCAGCAGCGTAGGCCCCTGGGCGACGCAGTATTTT. Its protein product is CASSVGPWATQYF. Looking up the rest from reference TRBV9 and TRBJ2-3 gives the full variable domain: DSGVTQTPKHLITATGQRVTLRCSPRSGDLSVYWYQQSLDQGLQFLIQYYNGEERAKGNILERFSAQQFPDLHSELNLSSLELGDSALYFCASSVGPWATQYFGPGTRLTVL.

The chain employs TRBV7-6 and TRBJ1-4, with TRBD1 identical over 9 bases. V trimming: 5 bases; J trimming: 12 bases; junction bases outside the gene matches: 16. The germline V gene has CDR1 SGHVS and CDR2 FNYEAQ. CDR3 length equals 16 residues. In DNA, the CDR3 is TGTGCCAGCAGCATCCCGGACAGGGGTTCAGGAAAAGAACTGTTTTTT. It yields the protein CASSIPDRGSGKELFF.

V gene TRBV5-6 combines with J gene TRBJ2-5; a weak D match, TRBD2 (7 bases). This CDR3 has 15 residues. Germline V lookup: CDR1 SGHDT, CDR2 YYEEEE. Trimming removed 0 bases from V and 4 bases from J, with 13 bases in between. The CDR3 nucleotides are TGTGCCAGCAGCTTGGGGGCGGGGGCCAGAGAGACCCAGTACTTC. This codes for CASSLGAGARETQYF.

The rearrangement joins TRBV5-5 to TRBJ2-7; 8 positions match TRBD2. The CDR3 spans 15 residues. Trimming cost V 4 bases and J 1 base; bases outside gene matches: 7. Germline V gene sequence: CDR1 SGHKS, CDR2 YYEKEE (reference sequence). The DNA for the CDR3 is TGTGCCAGCAGCATCAGCGGGAGACGGTCCTACGAGCAGTACTTC. Its protein product is CASSISGRRSYEQYF.

This clone was seen a single time. The chain carries TRBV7-3 and TRBJ2-1; 8 bases map to TRBD2. CDR3 size: 15 residues. The V and J ends lost 6 bases and 4 bases, in that order; junction bases with no gene match: 8. Germline CDR1 reads SGHTA; CDR2 reads FQGTGA. CDR3: CASSSLAGRYNEQFF. DNA for the CDR3: TGTGCCAGCAGTTCCCTAGCGGGCCGATACAATGAGCAGTTCTTC.

The chain employs TRBV25-1 and TRBJ1-1, with a weak D call TRBD1 (6 bases). Per the germline V gene, CDR1 is MGHDK and CDR2 is SYGVNS. The ends were cut back, 4 bases at V and 1 base at J, with 10 bases in the middle. This CDR3 spans 14 amino acids. Written as DNA, the CDR3 is TGTGCCAGCAGTGCAGGGGCTAAGAACACTGAAGCTTTCTTT. Protein: CASSAGAKNTEAFF.

The genes are TRBV9 and TRBJ2-2; the match to TRBD1 covers 7 bases. The germline CDR1 and CDR2 sequences are SGDLS and YYNGEE. With V trimmed by 0 bases and J by 4 bases, 15 bases remained unmatched. The CDR3 is 19 residues long. The CDR3 DNA sequence: TGTGCCAGCAGCGTAGTCGGGAACAGGGGCCGCCTTAGCACCGGGGAGCTGTTTTTT. This sequence encodes CASSVVGNRGRLSTGELFF.

The V and J genes are TRBV5-1 and TRBJ2-1, with 13 positions matching TRBD2. V lost 4 bases to trimming and J lost 6 bases; unmatched junction nucleotides: 10. Germline values: CDR1 SGHRS, CDR2 YFSETQ. CDR3 length: 17 residues. CDR3 bases: TGCGCCAGCAGCCCTCGACTAGCGGGAGGACGTAGCAATGAGCAGTTCTTC. Protein product: CASSPRLAGGRSNEQFF.

The gene calls are TRBV7-3 and TRBJ2-3; 8 bases are a match to TRBD1. Trimming at V came to 5 bases and at J to 2 bases, leaving 9 bases not matched to a gene. This CDR3 is built from 16 residues. CDR1 and CDR2 from the germline V gene are SGHTA and FQGTGA. CDR3 coding DNA: TGTGCCAGCAGCCCACACAGGGGGAGGCCCACAGATACGCAGTATTTT. This sequence encodes CASSPHRGRPTDTQYF.

The rearrangement joins TRBV5-4 to TRBJ2-1; tentative D call: TRBD2 (6 bases). Germline V gene lookup returns CDR1 SGHNT and CDR2 YYREEE (reference sequence). Trimming took 0 bases from V and 7 from J, leaving 17 bases between them. This CDR3 has 16 residues. CDR3 coding DNA: TGTGCCAGCAGCTTGGTAGGCGCGGGGCGGAGGAATGAGCAGTTCTTC. This gives the protein CASSLVGAGRRNEQFF.

The gene calls are TRBV5-1 and TRBJ2-2; TRBD2 matches 8 bases. The CDR3 extends over 17 amino acids. Germline lookup yields CDR1 SGHRS and CDR2 YFSETQ. The ends lost 2 bases at V and 0 bases at J; junction bases unmatched: 6. Here the CDR3 DNA reads TGCGCCAGCAGCTTACAGACTAGCGCGTCGAACACCGGGGAGCTGTTTTTT. Translated: CASSLQTSASNTGELFF. Full variable domain (remainder filled in from reference TRBV5-1 and TRBJ2-2): KAGVTQTPRYLIKTRGQQVTLSCSPISGHRSVSWYQQTPGQGLQFLFEYFSETQRNKGNFPGRFSGRQFSNSRSEMNVSTLELGDSALYLCASSLQTSASNTGELFFGEGSRLTVL.

The chain is built from TRBV20-1 and TRBJ1-1, with 7 bases fitting TRBD1. The V gene end was trimmed by 0 bases and the J gene end by 11 bases; junction bases not matched to a gene: 3. Germline V gene sequence: CDR1 DFQATT, CDR2 SNEGSKA (reference sequence). The CDR3 spans 11 residues. The CDR3 loop is CSARDSGGAFF. The CDR3 nucleotides are TGCAGTGCTAGAGATTCAGGGGGGGCTTTCTTT.

The rearrangement links TRBV27 to TRBJ1-2; no clear D. CDR1 and CDR2 (germline): MNHEY, SMNVEV (reference sequence). V shed 5 bases and J shed 4 bases, with 11 bases lying between them. The CDR3 totals 13 residues. The CDR3 region is CASSPRSSYGYTF. CDR3 nucleotide sequence: TGTGCCAGCAGTCCCCGTTCTAGCTATGGCTACACCTTC.

The CDR3 loop reads CASMSRGFPSYEQYF. The CDR3 bases are TGTGCCAGCATGTCCAGGGGTTTCCCCTCCTACGAGCAGTACTTC. V gene TRBV6-1 combines with J gene TRBJ2-7; possibly TRBD1 for D (6 bases). The ends were cut back, 7 bases at V and 0 bases at J, with 16 bases in the middle. The CDR3 is 15 amino acids. From germline, CDR1 is MNHNS and CDR2 SASEGT.

The rearrangement links TRBV4-2 to TRBJ2-5; 8 bases match TRBD1. CDR3 size: 14 residues. Germline V gene lookup returns CDR1 LGHNA and CDR2 YNFKEQ. V lost 4 bases and J lost 1; bases outside the gene matches: 2. The chain's CDR3 is CASSRQGPQETQYF. The CDR3 DNA reads TGTGCCAGCAGCCGACAGGGGCCCCAAGAGACCCAGTACTTC.

The CDR3 loop reads CASSLEGLGKAFF. CDR3 nucleotides: TGTGCCAGCAGCTTAGAGGGGCTAGGAAAAGCTTTCTTT. This chain connects TRBV7-9 to TRBJ1-1; D is perhaps TRBD1 (5 bases). Between the trimmed V and J ends, which lost 1 base and 9 bases, there was a span of 12 bases. Germline loops: CDR1 SEHNR, CDR2 FQNEAQ (reference sequence). This CDR3 contains 13 residues. Filled out from reference TRBV7-9 and TRBJ1-1, the complete variable domain reads DTGVSQNPRHKITKRGQNVTFRCDPISEHNRLYWYRQTLGQGPEFLTYFQNEAQLEKSRLLSDRFSAERPKGSFSTLEIQRTEQGDSAMYLCASSLEGLGKAFFGQGTRLTVV.

This rearrangement joins TRBV30 to TRBJ1-4, with D perhaps TRBD1 (5 bases). The CDR3 has 14 amino acids. Germline V lookup: CDR1 GTSNPN, CDR2 SVGIG (reference sequence). The germline V and J ends were trimmed by 3 bases and 4 bases, with 12 bases remaining between them. The CDR3 reads CAWSPGGNNEKLFF. Here the CDR3 DNA reads TGTGCCTGGAGCCCGGGGGGGAATAATGAAAAACTGTTTTTT.

The chain employs TRBV6-4 and TRBJ2-7; D is perhaps TRBD2 (5 bases). V was clipped by 10 bases and J by 3 bases, with 19 bases between them. From germline, CDR1 is MRHNA and CDR2 SNTAGT. The CDR3 covers 14 residues. Here the CDR3 reads CAIGKEKAGYEQYF. The CDR3 bases are TGTGCCATCGGGAAAGAAAAAGCAGGCTACGAGCAGTACTTC.

V gene TRBV5-4 combines with J gene TRBJ2-7; 7 bases are a match to TRBD1. The V gene's germline CDR1 is SGHNT and CDR2 YYREEE (reference sequence). CDR3 size: 14 residues. The trim removed 0 bases at V and 5 bases at J, leaving 5 bases unmatched. The CDR3 spells CASSLGQGDHEQYF. CDR3 nucleotide sequence: TGTGCCAGCAGCTTGGGTCAGGGGGACCACGAGCAGTACTTC.

This chain links TRBV10-3 with TRBJ2-3, with D perhaps TRBD2 (6 bases). Looked up from germline, CDR1 is ENHRY and CDR2 is SYGVKD. The CDR3 loop spans 16 amino acids. The V end lost 0 bases, the J end lost 4 bases, and 14 bases lay between the germline ends. Here the CDR3 reads CAISESGSGGADTQYF. CDR3 nucleotide sequence: TGTGCCATCAGTGAGTCAGGAAGCGGAGGGGCAGATACGCAGTATTTT.

J is TRBJ2-1 and V is TRBV23-1, with a tentative D call TRBD1 (6 bases). TRBV23-1 is sorted into the ORF group, with uncertain function. Trimming shortened V by 7 bases and J by 2 bases, and 27 bases separated the two germline ends. The CDR3 consists of 19 residues. CDR3 sequence (DNA): TGCGCCAGCAAAAGGGTACAGGGAACTGTGTGGGACACCTACAATGAGCAGTTCTTC. Translated: CASKRVQGTVWDTYNEQFF.